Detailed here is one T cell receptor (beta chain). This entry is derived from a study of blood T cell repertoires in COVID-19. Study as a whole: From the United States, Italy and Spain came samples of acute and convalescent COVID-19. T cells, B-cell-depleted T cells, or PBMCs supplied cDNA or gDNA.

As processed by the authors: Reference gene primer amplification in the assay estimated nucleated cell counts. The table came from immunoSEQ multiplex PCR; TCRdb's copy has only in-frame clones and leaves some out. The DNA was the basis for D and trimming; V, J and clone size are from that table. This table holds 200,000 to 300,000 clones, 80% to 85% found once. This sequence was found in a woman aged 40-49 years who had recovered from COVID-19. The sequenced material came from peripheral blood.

DNA of the CDR3: TGTGCCAGCAGTTGGGACTTCAACACTGAAGCTTTCTTT. This encodes CASSWDFNTEAFF. The gene calls are TRBV11-2 and TRBJ1-1, with TRBD1 as a possible D gene (5 bases). This CDR3 has 13 residues. Germline V gene sequence: CDR1 SGHAT, CDR2 FQNNGV. The V end lost 6 bases, the J end lost 2 bases, and 10 bases lay between the germline ends. Together with reference TRBV11-2 and TRBJ1-1, the CDR3 gives the full variable domain: EAGVAQSPRYKIIEKRQSVAFWCNPISGHATLYWYQQILGQGPKLLIQFQNNGVVDDSQLPKDRFSAERLKGVDSTLKIQPAKLEDSAVYLCASSWDFNTEAFFGQGTRLTVV.